Listed here is a single T cell receptor (beta chain). Antigen unknown. The method was immunoSEQ multiplex PCR; TCRdb's version includes in-frame clones alone and lacks a portion of them. The table has approximately 9,600 clones, just over 75% seen once. Germline CDR1 MDHEN, CDR2 SYDVKM. V lost 6 bases and J lost 3; bases outside the gene matches: 8. The CDR3 spans 16 residues. This entry belongs to a study of T cell repertoires in ileal Crohn's disease. Overall study: Every patient was operated on for stricturing (approximately 60%) or penetrating (approximately 40%) complications.

Points from the study as a whole: Mucosal expansions were suggested to be mainly CD8 T cells. Compared with non-smokers, active smokers at surgery showed more clonal expansions.

The chain joins TRBV28 to TRBJ2-1; 10 bases fit TRBD2. This clonotype originated in an adult with Crohn's disease. Sequenced input: ileal tissue. The CDR3 is CASSRPLAGFYNEQFF. DNA for the CDR3: TGTGCCAGCAGCCGCCCACTAGCGGGATTCTACAATGAGCAGTTCTTC.